Sequencing of this T cell receptor beta chain was carried out in a study of OX40 agonist ivuxolimab in advanced cancers. Study summary: The diagnoses of dose-escalation patients were hepatocellular carcinoma, melanoma, renal cell or head and neck cancer. Three patients, one with hepatocellular carcinoma and two with cutaneous melanoma, responded partially.

Repertoires were generated with immunoSEQ multiplex PCR, while TCRdb's copy carries only in-frame clones and drops some. The sample yields thousands of clones, about 87% seen once. A remark on this clone: Its target is unknown.

Study findings and constraints: There was clonal expansion of CD4+ and CD8+ blood T cells by week 6 at 0.1 to 3.0 mg/kg.

The clonotype comes from an adult with an advanced solid tumor such as melanoma, head and neck, liver or kidney cancer. The sequenced sample was CD4+ or CD8+ T cells sorted from blood, obtained in a trial of the OX40 agonist ivuxolimab.

CDR3 in amino acids: CASSRGLTVNYGYTF. DNA of the CDR3: TGTGCCAGCAGCCGCGGACTGACAGTTAACTATGGCTACACCTTC. This chain uses TRBV7-5 with TRBJ1-2. TRBV7-5 is given as a pseudogene. The CDR3 is 15 residues long.